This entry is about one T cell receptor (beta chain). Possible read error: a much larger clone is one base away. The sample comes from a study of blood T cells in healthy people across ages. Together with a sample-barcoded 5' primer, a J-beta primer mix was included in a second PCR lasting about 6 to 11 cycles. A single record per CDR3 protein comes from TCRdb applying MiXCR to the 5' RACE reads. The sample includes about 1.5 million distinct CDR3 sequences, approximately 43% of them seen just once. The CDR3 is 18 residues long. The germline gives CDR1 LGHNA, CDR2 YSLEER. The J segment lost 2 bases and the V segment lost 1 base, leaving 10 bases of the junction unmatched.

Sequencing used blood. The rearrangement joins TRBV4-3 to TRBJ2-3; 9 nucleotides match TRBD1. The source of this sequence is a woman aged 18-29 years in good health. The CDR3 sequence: CASSQGTPGQGTTDTQYF. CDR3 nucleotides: TGCGCCAGCAGCCAAGGAACGCCGGGACAGGGAACCACAGATACGCAGTATTTT.